This is a list of T cell receptor beta chains from one sample in a study of CD8 T cells in Susac syndrome. MiXCR, run by TCRdb on the immunoSEQ multiplex PCR reads, gives a single entry per CDR3 protein. Among 250,000 to 300,000 distinct CDR3 sequences listed, about 88% were seen once. Material: CD8+ T cells from PBMCs. The source of these receptors is a human donor with multiple sclerosis. Each CDR3 is given with its conserved first and last residue. The D gene is left open where the match is weak. Only part of the rows carry a size: once, few, many, or a class if the clone is expanded.

TRBV7-9,NA,TRBJ1-5,TRBD1,CASSPGTGVGQPQHF,TGTGCCAGCAGCCCGGGGACAGGGGTTGGTCAGCCCCAGCATTTT
TRBV20-1,NA,TRBJ2-1,TRBD2,CSARDRKAGYNEQFF,TGCAGTGCTAGAGATCGCAAAGCGGGGTACAATGAGCAGTTCTTC
TRBV7-9,NA,TRBJ1-5,NA,CASSSSTEPQHF,TGTGCCAGCAGCTCCTCAACAGAGCCCCAGCATTTT
TRBV4-3,NA,TRBJ2-3,TRBD2,CASSRSLSSGGITDTQYF,TGCGCCAGCAGCCGGTCCCTCTCTAGCGGGGGGATCACAGATACGCAGTATTTT
TRBV20-1,NA,TRBJ2-1,TRBD2,CSAGAGGIAYNEQFF,TGCAGTGCCGGAGCGGGGGGAATCGCCTACAATGAGCAGTTCTTC
TRBV6-5,NA,TRBJ1-5,NA,CASSYSALSQPQHF,TGTGCCAGCAGTTACTCGGCTTTGAGTCAGCCCCAGCATTTT
TRBV21-1,NA,TRBJ2-7,NA,CAITAAETPYEQYF,TGTGCCATCACCGCTGCAGAGACCCCCTACGAGCAGTACTTC
TRBV21-1,NA,TRBJ2-3,NA,CARAEDTQYF,TGTGCAAGGGCGGAAGATACGCAGTATTTT
TRBV29-1,NA,TRBJ2-7,NA,CSVLWGTYEQYF,TGCAGCGTGCTCTGGGGGACCTACGAGCAGTACTTC
TRBV4-3,NA,TRBJ2-3,TRBD1,CASSQDPRDSGYTDTQYF,TGCGCCAGCAGCCAAGACCCTAGGGACAGCGGATACACAGATACGCAGTATTTT
TRBV9,NA,TRBJ1-1,NA,CASSVGGTLNTEAFF,TGTGCCAGCAGCGTAGGAGGGACACTGAACACTGAAGCTTTCTTT
TRBV7-8,NA,TRBJ2-7,NA,CASSSWGGASPYEQYF,TGTGCCAGCAGCTCCTGGGGGGGGGCGAGTCCCTACGAGCAGTACTTC
TRBV6-6,few,TRBJ2-3,TRBD1,CASSERDRVTDTQYF,TGTGCCAGCAGTGAAAGGGACAGGGTGACAGATACGCAGTATTTT
TRBV7-6,NA,TRBJ2-2,NA,CASSQEGADTGELFF,TGTGCCAGCAGCCAGGAGGGGGCCGACACCGGGGAGCTGTTTTTT
TRBV7-9,once,TRBJ2-1,TRBD2,CASSLSGRASNEQFF,TGTGCCAGCAGCCTGAGCGGGAGGGCCTCCAATGAGCAGTTCTTC
TRBV6-2/TRBV6-3,NA,TRBJ1-2,TRBD1,CASSGQGVNYGYTF,TGTGCCAGCAGTGGACAGGGGGTCAACTATGGCTACACCTTC
TRBV9,NA,TRBJ1-4,NA,CASGTTSEKLFF,TGTGCCAGCGGGACTACGTCCGAAAAACTGTTTTTT
TRBV20-1,NA,TRBJ1-2,NA,CSAVRTPEGYTF,TGCAGTGCAGTCAGGACCCCGGAGGGCTACACCTTC
TRBV3-1,NA,TRBJ2-5,TRBD1,CASSEPGTGGETQYF,TGTGCCAGCAGCGAACCCGGGACAGGGGGCGAGACCCAGTACTTC
TRBV3-1,NA,TRBJ1-5,NA,CASSPSGVNQPQHF,TGTGCCAGCAGCCCAAGCGGGGTCAATCAGCCCCAGCATTTT
TRBV3-1,NA,TRBJ1-1,NA,CASSQGGDTEAFF,TGTGCCAGCAGCCAAGGGGGGGACACTGAAGCTTTCTTT
TRBV18,NA,TRBJ2-7,NA,CASSPSTRYEQYF,TGTGCCAGCTCACCGTCTACCCGATACGAGCAGTACTTC
TRBV15,NA,TRBJ1-5,NA,CATSLPGNQPQHF,TGTGCCACCAGCTTGCCAGGGAATCAGCCCCAGCATTTT
TRBV6-1,NA,TRBJ2-7,TRBD1,CASSSSGTDEQYF,TGTGCCAGCAGTTCATCCGGGACAGACGAGCAGTACTTC
TRBV21-1,NA,TRBJ2-3,NA,CASSKILLTGTSHTDTQYF,TGTGCCAGCAGCAAAATTTTACTTACCGGGACTAGCCACACAGATACGCAGTATTTT
TRBV28,NA,TRBJ2-7,NA,CASTLTGTTSYEQYF,TGTGCCAGCACCCTCACCGGGACCACCTCCTACGAGCAGTACTTC
TRBV19,NA,TRBJ1-2,TRBD1,CASSPRTGGFFDWGYTF,TGTGCCAGTAGTCCCCGGACAGGGGGTTTCTTCGATTGGGGCTACACCTTC
TRBV5-4,once,TRBJ1-1,NA,CASSLDRDYTEAFF,TGTGCCAGCAGCTTGGACCGGGATTACACTGAAGCTTTCTTT
TRBV29-1,NA,TRBJ2-5,NA,CSVEDRGLNIQETQYF,TGCAGCGTTGAAGATCGGGGACTTAACATTCAAGAGACCCAGTACTTC
TRBV6-2/TRBV6-3,NA,TRBJ2-2,TRBD1,CASRDRGLGGRGTGELFF,TGTGCCAGCCGGGACAGGGGGCTTGGCGGGAGAGGTACCGGGGAGCTGTTTTTT
TRBV4-1,few,TRBJ1-1,TRBD1,CASSQGGTVNTEAFF,TGCGCCAGCAGCCAAGGTGGGACAGTAAACACTGAAGCTTTCTTT
TRBV6-1,few,TRBJ2-1,NA,CASSTAEYNEQFF,TGTGCCAGCAGTACGGCGGAGTACAATGAGCAGTTCTTC
TRBV5-8,NA,TRBJ2-7,TRBD1,CASRLGTDRGTGIWDEQYF,TGTGCCAGCAGACTGGGAACAGACAGGGGGACTGGTATATGGGACGAGCAGTACTTC
TRBV7-2,NA,TRBJ1-2,NA,CASSLGAGHRLPYGYTF,TGTGCCAGCAGCTTAGGGGCCGGACACCGACTCCCCTATGGCTACACCTTC
TRBV5-1,NA,TRBJ2-7,TRBD2,CASSDGTSGKAEQYF,TGCGCCAGCAGCGACGGGACTAGCGGAAAAGCAGAGCAGTACTTC
TRBV27,NA,TRBJ1-1,TRBD1,CASSLGTTGATEAFF,TGTGCCAGCAGTTTAGGGACCACAGGGGCCACTGAAGCTTTCTTT
TRBV6-4,NA,TRBJ2-1,TRBD2,CASSESASGSPRKFF,TGTGCCAGCAGTGAATCGGCTAGCGGGAGCCCCCGGAAGTTCTTC
TRBV30,few,TRBJ2-7,NA,CAWTPPRYEYEQYF,TGTGCCTGGACTCCGCCGAGGTATGAATACGAGCAGTACTTC
TRBV7-3,NA,TRBJ2-2,TRBD1,CASTPGTGPTGELFF,TGTGCCAGCACCCCAGGGACAGGACCAACTGGGGAGCTGTTTTTT
TRBV27,NA,TRBJ1-2,NA,CASSLDGTNYGYTF,TGTGCCAGCAGTTTAGACGGGACTAACTATGGCTACACCTTC
TRBV14,NA,TRBJ2-5,NA,CASSQVEGRETQYF,TGTGCCAGCAGCCAAGTGGAGGGACGAGAGACCCAGTACTTC
TRBV7-9,NA,TRBJ1-2,NA,CASSLAMGLDMGYTF,TGTGCCAGCAGCTTAGCTATGGGGCTGGATATGGGCTACACCTTC
TRBV4-3,NA,TRBJ1-2,TRBD1,CASSQGTGQAVGYTF,TGCGCCAGCAGCCAAGGCACAGGACAGGCCGTTGGCTACACCTTC
TRBV7-2,NA,TRBJ1-1,NA,CASSALTGMNTEAFF,TGTGCCAGCAGCGCCCTGACAGGTATGAACACTGAAGCTTTCTTT
TRBV30,NA,TRBJ2-1,TRBD2,CAWSALAGSGNEQFF,TGTGCCTGGAGTGCGCTAGCTGGTAGCGGGAATGAGCAGTTCTTC
TRBV5-1,NA,TRBJ2-7,TRBD1,CASGPGQGINEQYF,TGCGCCAGTGGCCCGGGACAGGGAATCAACGAGCAGTACTTC
TRBV20-1,NA,TRBJ2-5,NA,CSARDGQGKETQYF,TGCAGTGCTAGAGATGGGCAGGGCAAAGAGACCCAGTACTTC
TRBV4-1,NA,TRBJ1-1,NA,CASSQVATGTEAFF,TGCGCCAGCAGCCAAGTAGCTACGGGGACTGAAGCTTTCTTT
TRBV5-8,NA,TRBJ1-6,NA,CASSLKPMGNSPLHF,TGTGCCAGCAGCTTGAAACCCATGGGAAATTCACCCCTCCACTTT
TRBV12-3/TRBV12-4,NA,TRBJ2-7,TRBD2,CASSLALAGASSYEQYF,TGTGCCAGCAGTTTAGCACTAGCGGGAGCCTCCTCCTACGAGCAGTACTTC